The sequence of this T cell receptor (beta chain) was determined in a study of radiotherapy plus CTLA-4 blockade in lung cancer. Study-level background: Among all patients, roughly 17% showed objective responses, while 30% to 35% had disease control.

Focal radiation with ipilimumab CTLA-4 blockade was given to patients with chemo-refractory metastatic non-small-cell lung cancer. Comments on this clone: The antigen is not known.

The protocol was immunoSEQ multiplex PCR, while the TCRdb copy is restricted to in-frame clones and leaves out a portion. The repertoire holds 80,000 or so clones, 60% to 85% seen once, with under 4.5% in the top ten. The ends were cut back, 2 bases at V and 10 bases at J, with 12 bases in the middle. This CDR3 spans 14 amino acids. CDR1 and CDR2 from the germline V gene are SGHVS and FNYEAQ. Study-wide results and limits: An expansion of tumor-derived TCR clones occurred in blood after radiotherapy plus ipilimumab. The authors reported that early blood T cell clone dynamics, with interferon-beta, best predicted response.

The sample here was peripheral blood, taken from a patient treated with radiotherapy plus ipilimumab. The chain employs TRBV7-6 and TRBJ1-6; D unclear. The source of this sequence is a human donor with non-small cell lung cancer who had a partial response to radiotherapy plus ipilimumab. Some clones in this sample may be carry-over from other donors' samples. The CDR3 coding sequence is TGTGCCAGCAGCTTATCACGGGGAGAGTCACCCCTCCACTTT. The encoded protein is CASSLSRGESPLHF.